This entry lists 26 T cell receptor beta chains sequenced from one sample in a study of T cells after yellow fever vaccination (dated by TCRdb to between 2017 and 2020). The treatment or condition label on this specimen signifies: live attenuated yellow fever vaccine strain. The method was 5' RACE. Sequencer: Illumina HiSeq 2500. Clones were called with MiXCR by TCRdb after fastp trimmed the public reads at Q25, and only in-frame beta chains were retained. Entries are consolidated by CDR3 protein sequence, retaining the most common genes and DNA. The sample yields some 350,000 distinct CDR3 sequences; around 10% were counted once. The top ten hold around 19% of the sample. This sample comprised PBMCs, obtained on the day of the first yellow fever vaccination. The origin of the receptors is a man between 18 and 29 years old who received the YFV17D yellow fever vaccine.

The chain employs TRBV7-2 and TRBJ2-6; a possible D gene is TRBD1 (5 bases). V lost 3 bases and J 0 bases, leaving 6 bases between the germline ends. Germline V gene data show CDR1 as SGHTA and CDR2 as FQGNSA. This CDR3 has 15 amino acids. The CDR3 reads CASSFTGSGANVLTF. CDR3 bases: TGTGCCAGCAGCTTTACAGGCTCTGGGGCCAACGTCCTGACTTTC.

V and J are TRBV7-2 and TRBJ2-1; possible D gene TRBD2, 5 bases. The CDR3 has 15 residues. Trimming cost V 3 bases and J 0 bases, with 9 bases left between them. Per the germline V gene, CDR1 is SGHTA and CDR2 is FQGNSA. This chain's CDR3 is CASSLRVISYNEQFF. Written as DNA, the CDR3 is TGTGCCAGCAGCTTGAGGGTCATCTCCTACAATGAGCAGTTCTTC.

This clonotype was observed a handful of times. The chain is built from TRBV4-1 and TRBJ2-7; maybe TRBD1 (5 bases). Trimming pared 0 bases from V and 2 bases from J, leaving 17 bases between. The CDR3 length is 17 residues. Germline lookup yields CDR1 MGHRA and CDR2 YSYEKL. The CDR3, as DNA: TGCGCCAGCAGCCAAGAACACTTAAAACCCAGGGCCTACGAGCAGTACTTC. It specifies CASSQEHLKPRAYEQYF.

The rearrangement joins TRBV6-5 to TRBJ1-2; TRBD1 is a possible D gene (6 bases). The CDR3 loop spans 15 amino acids. Germline V gene lookup returns CDR1 MNHEY and CDR2 SVGAGI. Trimming removed 2 bases from V and 7 bases from J, with 17 bases in between. The CDR3 sequence is CASSYGQRALPGYTF. The CDR3, as DNA: TGTGCCAGCAGTTACGGACAGAGAGCACTGCCTGGCTACACCTTC.

The J gene is TRBJ2-1, the V gene TRBV7-7, with a tentative D call TRBD1 (6 bases). Trimming removed 5 bases at V and 8 bases at J, with 25 bases between. The CDR3 spans 17 residues. Germline values: CDR1 SSHAT, CDR2 FNYEAQ (reference sequence). For the CDR3, the DNA is TGTGCCAGCAGCGAATGTCTACAGGGTTGGGGACGAGATGAGCAGTTCTTC. It translates to CASSECLQGWGRDEQFF.

The chain uses TRBV12-3 or TRBV12-4 and TRBJ2-5; D unresolved. The CDR3 covers 12 residues. The ends were cut back, 5 bases at V and 4 bases at J, with 8 bases in the middle. CDR3 sequence: CASSGPRETQYF. CDR3 coding DNA: TGTGCCAGCAGTGGCCCCCGAGAGACCCAGTACTTC.

The chain links TRBV6-5 to TRBJ1-6; TRBD1 is a possible D gene (5 bases). Trimming took off 0 bases at V and 10 bases at J, with 13 bases between the two ends. The CDR3 is 15 amino acids. Germline values: CDR1 MNHEY, CDR2 SVGAGI. DNA of the CDR3: TGTGCCAGCAGTTACTCGGACGGGGCCGAATCACCCCTCCACTTT. It encodes CASSYSDGAESPLHF.

The J gene is TRBJ1-5, the V gene TRBV7-9, with a tentative D call TRBD1 (5 bases). The CDR3 sequence is 13 residues long. The germline V gene has CDR1 SEHNR and CDR2 FQNEAQ (reference sequence). Trimming pared 5 bases from V and 5 bases from J, leaving 10 bases between. The CDR3 reads CASSGTPDQPQHF. DNA of the CDR3: TGTGCCAGCAGCGGGACTCCGGATCAGCCCCAGCATTTT.

The chain couples TRBV25-1 to TRBJ1-5, with D perhaps matching TRBD1 (6 bases). Germline V lookup: CDR1 MGHDK, CDR2 SYGVNS. Trimming cost V 6 bases and J 3 bases, with 9 bases left between them. CDR3 length: 13 residues. The CDR3 spells CASRRDNNQPQHF. CDR3 bases: TGTGCCAGCAGACGGGACAACAATCAGCCCCAGCATTTT.

The J gene is TRBJ2-1, the V gene TRBV29-1; 9 bases map to TRBD2. V dropped 4 bases and J dropped 3; count of bases not matched to a gene: 7. The CDR3 contains 15 residues. Germline-derived CDR1 and CDR2 are SQVTM and ANQGSEA. The DNA of the CDR3 is TGCAGCGTTGTACCAGCGGGGGGTCTCTACAATGAGCAGTTCTTC. This translates into CSVVPAGGLYNEQFF.

This clonotype appeared a few times. The genes are TRBV2 and TRBJ2-3; D gene uncertain. Germline CDR1 SNHLY, CDR2 FYNNEI. V was trimmed by 0 bases and J by 6 bases, leaving 10 bases between them. This CDR3 comprises 14 residues. The CDR3 sequence is CASSEATIFDTQYF. The CDR3 nucleotides are TGTGCCAGCAGTGAAGCAACTATCTTCGATACGCAGTATTTT.

This clonotype occurred many times. The gene calls are TRBV5-1 and TRBJ2-1, with a possible D match to TRBD2 (7 bases). V shed 4 bases and J shed 5 bases, with 22 bases lying between them. The CDR3 extends over 17 amino acids. Germline V CDR1 and CDR2: SGHRS, YFSETQ. The CDR3 loop is CASSAGAGRTLNNEQFF. The CDR3 nucleotides read TGCGCCAGCAGCGCGGGGGCAGGCCGCACCTTGAACAATGAGCAGTTCTTC.

The CDR3 DNA is TGTGCCAGCAGCCCTAGGGGGGGTGGAAAACTGTTTTTT. Its protein is CASSPRGGGKLFF. The chain employs TRBV7-8 and TRBJ1-4; D possibly corresponds to TRBD1 (6 bases). Looked up from germline, CDR1 is SGHVS and CDR2 is FQNEAQ. The CDR3 runs to 13 residues. Trimming removed 5 bases from V and 10 bases from J, with 14 bases in between.

In its sample, this clonotype was seen a few times. The V call is TRBV11-3, the J call TRBJ2-1, with 7 nucleotides matching TRBD1. The CDR3 runs to 13 residues. After removal of 5 bases from V and 7 bases from J, the junction contained 5 bases not matched to a gene. Looked up from germline, CDR1 is SGHNT and CDR2 is YENEEA. CDR3 coding DNA: TGTGCCAGCAGCCACAGGGGAAGGAATGAGCAGTTCTTC. Amino acid sequence: CASSHRGRNEQFF.

About this clonotype: A junction end diverges from the germline sequence, so it may reflect a read error. The V gene is TRBV2, the J gene TRBJ2-3; D possibly corresponds to TRBD2 (5 bases). The CDR3 covers 17 residues. The germline V gene has CDR1 SNHLY and CDR2 FYNNEI. The CDR3 loop reads CASREGWSRVDSYTQYF. The CDR3 nucleotides read TGTGCCAGCAGGGAAGGCTGGTCTCGGGTGGACTCCTATACGCAGTATTTT.

This clonotype turned up a few times. The CDR3: CASSSTGGASTEAFF. CDR3 sequence (DNA): TGTGCCAGCAGCTCCACCGGGGGGGCCAGCACTGAAGCTTTCTTT. The rearrangement links TRBV7-2 to TRBJ1-1; D might be TRBD1 (6 bases). Germline CDR1 is SGHTA and CDR2 is FQGNSA. V was trimmed by 4 bases and J by 4 bases, leaving 16 bases between them. The CDR3 spans 15 residues.

This clonotype was counted between two and nine times. The gene calls are TRBV5-4 and TRBJ2-1; no clear D gene. The CDR3 is made up of 12 amino acids. Germline V lookup: CDR1 SGHNT, CDR2 YYREEE (reference sequence). Trimming stripped 2 bases from V and 8 bases from J, with 8 bases between. The CDR3 sequence: CASSFVGDEQFF. CDR3 nucleotides: TGTGCCAGCAGCTTTGTAGGCGATGAGCAGTTCTTC.

The J gene is TRBJ1-5, the V gene TRBV4-3; possible D gene TRBD1, 5 bases. Trimming shortened V by 4 bases and J by 7 bases, and 14 bases separated the two germline ends. There are 14 residues in the CDR3. Germline CDR1 reads LGHNA; CDR2 reads YSLEER. CDR3 region: CASSPSMTVQPQHF. DNA of the CDR3: TGCGCCAGCAGCCCCTCAATGACAGTCCAGCCCCAGCATTTT.

This clonotype was found a few times. The V call is TRBV5-1, the J call TRBJ2-3, with 8 nucleotides matching TRBD2. This CDR3 has 15 residues. The germline CDR1 and CDR2 sequences are SGHRS and YFSETQ. V dropped 2 bases and J dropped 1; count of bases not matched to a gene: 3. The CDR3 DNA follows: TGCGCCAGCAGCTTTCGAGCGGGGGGCACAGATACGCAGTATTTT. Translating it yields CASSFRAGGTDTQYF.

The CDR3 nucleotides read TGTGCCAGCAGCCAAGAGTATTCTGAGGACAGGGGAGATGAAAAACTGTTTTTT. Its translation: CASSQEYSEDRGDEKLFF. The chain combines TRBV3-1 with TRBJ1-4; 9 positions match TRBD1. The CDR3 is made up of 18 amino acids. Germline assignment: CDR1 LGHDT and CDR2 YNNKEL (reference sequence). V lost 0 bases and J lost 6; bases outside the gene matches: 11.

The V gene is TRBV7-9, the J gene TRBJ2-3; 8 bases match TRBD1. V lost 5 bases, J lost 0 bases, and 7 bases stayed unmatched. Per germline, CDR1 SEHNR and CDR2 FQNEAQ (reference sequence). CDR3 length equals 16 residues. CDR3 sequence reads: CASSQGQGYSTDTQYF. DNA for the CDR3: TGTGCCAGCAGCCAAGGACAGGGCTATAGCACAGATACGCAGTATTTT.

This sequence joins TRBV15 and TRBJ2-2; 7 bases are a match to TRBD1. V shed 1 base, J shed 3 bases, and the junction held 5 bases outside the gene matches. The CDR3 loop spans 16 amino acids. The V gene's germline CDR1 is LNHNV and CDR2 YYDKDF (reference sequence). The CDR3: CATSRGRDSYTGELFF. CDR3 sequence (DNA): TGTGCCACCAGCAGAGGAAGGGACAGTTACACCGGGGAGCTGTTTTTT.

In this sample, this clonotype turned up a few times. J is TRBJ2-5 and V is TRBV2; unclear D gene. Between the trimmed V and J ends, which lost 0 bases and 5 bases, there was a span of 10 bases. CDR1 is SNHLY and CDR2 is FYNNEI in the germline V gene. The CDR3 length is 14 residues. The CDR3 nucleotides are TGTGCCAGCAGTGAAGCCCCACTTCGGGAGACCCAGTACTTC. Encoded protein: CASSEAPLRETQYF.

This clonotype has only a few counts. The gene calls are TRBV7-9 and TRBJ1-1; maybe TRBD1 (6 bases). The V gene lost 7 bases and the J gene lost 1 base, with 13 bases spanning the gap. CDR1 and CDR2 (germline): SEHNR, FQNEAQ (reference sequence). CDR3 size: 14 residues. DNA of the CDR3: TGTGCCAGCACATGGGGGACACAGAACACTGAAGCTTTCTTT. Protein product: CASTWGTQNTEAFF.

This rearrangement joins TRBV25-1 to TRBJ2-3; tentatively, D is TRBD1 (6 bases). Germline V gene data show CDR1 as MGHDK and CDR2 as SYGVNS. The CDR3 runs 16 residues. Trimming shortened V by 3 bases and J by 2 bases, and 15 bases separated the two germline ends. The CDR3 bases are TGTGCCAGCAGTGAGATGAGGGGGAAGCACACAGATACGCAGTATTTT. Its translation: CASSEMRGKHTDTQYF. Combining the CDR3 with reference TRBV25-1 and TRBJ2-3 gives the whole variable domain EADIYQTPRYLVIGTGKKITLECSQTMGHDKMYWYQQDPGMELHLIHYSYGVNSTEKGDLSSESTVSRIRTEHFPLTLESARPSHTSQYLCASSEMRGKHTDTQYFGPGTRLTVL.

This clonotype was seen a few times. The chain couples TRBV6-5 to TRBJ1-1; maybe TRBD1 (5 bases). Trimming took off 2 bases at V and 8 bases at J, with 15 bases between the two ends. The length of the CDR3 is 14 residues. The germline V gene encodes CDR1 MNHEY and CDR2 SVGAGI. CDR3 in DNA: TGTGCCAGCAGTTACGCGTATCCCCAGGGAGAAGCTTTCTTT. It is translated as CASSYAYPQGEAFF.